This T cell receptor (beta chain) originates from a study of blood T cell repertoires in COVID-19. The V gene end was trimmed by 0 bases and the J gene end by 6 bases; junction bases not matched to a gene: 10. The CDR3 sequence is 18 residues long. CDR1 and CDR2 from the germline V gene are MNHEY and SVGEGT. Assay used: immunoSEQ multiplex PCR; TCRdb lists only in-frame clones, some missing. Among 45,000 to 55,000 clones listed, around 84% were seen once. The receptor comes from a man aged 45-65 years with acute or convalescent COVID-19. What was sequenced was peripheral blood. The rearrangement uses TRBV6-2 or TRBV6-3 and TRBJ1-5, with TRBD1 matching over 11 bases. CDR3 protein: CASSYSLDRGLKGQPQHF. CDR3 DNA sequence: TGTGCCAGCAGTTACTCCTTGGACAGGGGGCTGAAGGGTCAGCCCCAGCATTTT.